This TCR beta chain was sequenced for a study of control samples from healthy donors and cancer patients. This CDR3 comprises 13 residues. The germline gives CDR1 LGHDT, CDR2 YNNKEL (reference sequence). V was pared by 0 bases and J by 7 bases, with 9 bases between. Method: immunoSEQ multiplex PCR; TCRdb's copy keeps in-frame clones and lacks some. The repertoire includes approximately 220,000 clones, just under 95% of them detected once, and around 1.5% sits in the top ten. The sequencing input was blood. V and J are TRBV3-1 (or the pseudogene TRBV3-2) and TRBJ1-1; D not certain. The sequence was obtained from a man aged 50-59 years in good health. The CDR3 DNA reads as TGTGCCAGCAGCCAAGAATCGGGATTTGAAGCTTTCTTT. Protein product: CASSQESGFEAFF.